This T cell receptor (beta chain) was identified in a study of identical twins. This CDR3 comprises 15 residues. V was clipped by 2 bases and J by 2 bases, with 12 bases between them. Per the germline V gene, CDR1 is MDHEN and CDR2 is SYDVKM. MiXCR was run by TCRdb on the 5' RACE reads, yielding one entry per CDR3 protein. The sample includes 400,000 to 500,000 distinct CDR3 sequences, approximately 17% seen only once; the top ten take roughly 12%. V and J are TRBV28 and TRBJ2-5; tentative D call: TRBD1 (6 bases). The receptor was derived from a man over 45 in good health. The source material was naive T cells sorted from blood. The CDR3 reads CASSLGRDIQETQYF. CDR3 DNA: TGTGCCAGCAGTTTAGGCCGGGACATTCAAGAGACCCAGTACTTC.